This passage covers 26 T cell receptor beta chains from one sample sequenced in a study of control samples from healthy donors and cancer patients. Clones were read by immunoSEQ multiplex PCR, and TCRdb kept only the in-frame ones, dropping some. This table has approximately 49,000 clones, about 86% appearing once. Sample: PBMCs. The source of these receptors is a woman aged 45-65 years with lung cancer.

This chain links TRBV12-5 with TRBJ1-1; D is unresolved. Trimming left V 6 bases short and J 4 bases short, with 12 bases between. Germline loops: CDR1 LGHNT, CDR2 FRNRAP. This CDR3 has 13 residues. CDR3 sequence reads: CASGLSRGTEAFF. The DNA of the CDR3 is TGTGCTAGTGGCCTCTCCCGGGGCACTGAAGCTTTCTTT.

As DNA, the CDR3 is TGTGCCAGTACATGGAGCACGCAGTATTTT. It specifies CASTWSTQYF. The rearrangement joins TRBV2 to TRBJ2-3, with D uncertain. The V end lost 9 bases, the J end lost 9 bases, and 10 bases lay between the germline ends. This CDR3 has 10 amino acids. Germline assignment: CDR1 SNHLY and CDR2 FYNNEI.

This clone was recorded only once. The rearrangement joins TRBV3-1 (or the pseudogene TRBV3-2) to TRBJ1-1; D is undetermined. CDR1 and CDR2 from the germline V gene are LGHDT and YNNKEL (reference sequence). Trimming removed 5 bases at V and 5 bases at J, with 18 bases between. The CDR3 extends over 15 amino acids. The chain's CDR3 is CASSKRLVGGTEAFF. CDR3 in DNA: TGTGCCAGCAGCAAACGACTCGTTGGAGGGACTGAAGCTTTCTTT.

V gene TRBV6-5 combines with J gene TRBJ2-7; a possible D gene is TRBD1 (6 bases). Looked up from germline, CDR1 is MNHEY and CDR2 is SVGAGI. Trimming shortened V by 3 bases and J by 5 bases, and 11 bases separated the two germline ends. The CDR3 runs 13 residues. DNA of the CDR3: TGTGCCAGCAGTTATCTGAGGGACAACGAGCAGTACTTC. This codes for CASSYLRDNEQYF.

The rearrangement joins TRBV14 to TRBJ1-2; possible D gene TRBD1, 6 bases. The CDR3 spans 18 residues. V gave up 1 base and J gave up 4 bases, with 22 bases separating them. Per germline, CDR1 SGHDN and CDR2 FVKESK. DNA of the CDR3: TGTGCCAGCAGCCAAGTGTCGACAGGCGGGGCGCTTTTCTATGGCTACACCTTC. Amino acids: CASSQVSTGGALFYGYTF.

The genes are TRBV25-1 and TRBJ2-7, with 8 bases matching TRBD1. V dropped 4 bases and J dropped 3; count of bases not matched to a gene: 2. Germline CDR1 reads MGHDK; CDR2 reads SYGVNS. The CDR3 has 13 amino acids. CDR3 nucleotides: TGTGCCAGCAGTGGACAGGGGAGCTACGAGCAGTACTTC. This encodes CASSGQGSYEQYF.

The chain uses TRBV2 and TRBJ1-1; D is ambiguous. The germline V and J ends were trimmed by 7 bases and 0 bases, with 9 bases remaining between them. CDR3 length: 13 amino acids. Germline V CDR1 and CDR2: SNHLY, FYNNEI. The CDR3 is CASTGQMNTEAFF. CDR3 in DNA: TGTGCCAGCACAGGCCAGATGAACACTGAAGCTTTCTTT.

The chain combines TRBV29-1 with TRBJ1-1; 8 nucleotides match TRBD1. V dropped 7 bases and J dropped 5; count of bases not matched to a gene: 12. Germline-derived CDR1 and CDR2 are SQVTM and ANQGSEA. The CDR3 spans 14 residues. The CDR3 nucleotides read TGCAGCGCCACGACAGGGGCCTCGAGGACTGAAGCTTTCTTT. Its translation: CSATTGASRTEAFF.

CDR3 in amino acids: CASTDDRYYGYTF. The CDR3 nucleotides are TGTGCCAGCACCGATGACAGGTACTATGGCTACACCTTC. The rearrangement joins TRBV25-1 to TRBJ1-2, with TRBD1 as a possible D gene (6 bases). CDR1 MGHDK and CDR2 SYGVNS come from the germline V gene. The CDR3 contains 13 residues. Trimming took 7 bases from V and 3 from J, leaving 12 bases between them.

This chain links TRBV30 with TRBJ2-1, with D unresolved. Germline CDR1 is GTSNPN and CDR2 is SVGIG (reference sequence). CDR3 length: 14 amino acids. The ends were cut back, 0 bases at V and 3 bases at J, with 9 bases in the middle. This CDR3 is CAWSVLNSYNEQFF. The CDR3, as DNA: TGTGCCTGGAGTGTACTAAACAGCTACAATGAGCAGTTCTTC. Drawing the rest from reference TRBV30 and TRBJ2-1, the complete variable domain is SQTIHQWPATLVQPVGSPLSLECTVEGTSNPNLYWYRQAAGRGLQLLFYSVGIGQISSEVPQNLSASRPQDRQFILSSKKLLLSDSGFYLCAWSVLNSYNEQFFGPGTRLTVL.

CDR3: CASSAGRGTTANTGELFF. In DNA, the CDR3 is TGCGCCAGCAGCGCTGGCAGGGGGACAACCGCGAACACCGGGGAGCTGTTTTTT. V usage is TRBV5-1 and J usage is TRBJ2-2; TRBD1 matches at 7 bases. Unmatched junction bases numbered 12, after V lost 4 bases and J lost 0 bases. Germline V gene sequence: CDR1 SGHRS, CDR2 YFSETQ. CDR3 length: 18 residues.

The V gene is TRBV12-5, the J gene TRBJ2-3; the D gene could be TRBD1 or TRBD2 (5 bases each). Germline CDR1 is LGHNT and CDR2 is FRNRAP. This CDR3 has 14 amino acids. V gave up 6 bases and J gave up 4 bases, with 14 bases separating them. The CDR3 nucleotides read TGTGCTAGTGGACTGGGCCAGGGAGCAGATACGCAGTATTTT. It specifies CASGLGQGADTQYF.

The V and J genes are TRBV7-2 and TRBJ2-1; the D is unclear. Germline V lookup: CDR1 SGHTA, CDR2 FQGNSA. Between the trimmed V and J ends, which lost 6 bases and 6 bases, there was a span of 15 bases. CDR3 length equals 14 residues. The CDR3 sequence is CASSQTNTGNEQFF. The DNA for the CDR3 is TGTGCCAGCAGTCAAACTAATACGGGCAATGAGCAGTTCTTC.

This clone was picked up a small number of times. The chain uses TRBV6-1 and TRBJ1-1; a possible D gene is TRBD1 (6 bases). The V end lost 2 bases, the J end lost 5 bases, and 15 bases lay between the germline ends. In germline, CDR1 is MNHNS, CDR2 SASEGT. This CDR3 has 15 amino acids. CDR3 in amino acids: CASSERGGRGTEAFF. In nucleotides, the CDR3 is TGTGCCAGCAGTGAACGGGGGGGCAGAGGGACTGAAGCTTTCTTT.

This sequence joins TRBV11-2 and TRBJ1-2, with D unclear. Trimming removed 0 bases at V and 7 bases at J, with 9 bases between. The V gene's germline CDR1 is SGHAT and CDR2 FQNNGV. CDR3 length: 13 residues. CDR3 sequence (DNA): TGTGCCAGCAGCTTAGAGGACGGTGGTGGCTACACCTTC. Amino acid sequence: CASSLEDGGGYTF.

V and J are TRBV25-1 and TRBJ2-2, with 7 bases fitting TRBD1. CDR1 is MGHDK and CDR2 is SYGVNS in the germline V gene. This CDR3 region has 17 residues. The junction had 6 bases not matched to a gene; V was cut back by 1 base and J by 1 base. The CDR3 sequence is CASSELGGSKNTGELFF. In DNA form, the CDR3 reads TGTGCCAGCAGTGAATTAGGGGGCAGCAAGAACACCGGGGAGCTGTTTTTT.

In DNA form, the CDR3 reads TGTGCCAGCAGTACACCGGGAGGGGAGGGGGCGAGCTATGGCTACACCTTC. This translates into CASSTPGGEGASYGYTF. V gene TRBV25-1 combines with J gene TRBJ1-2; the match to TRBD1 covers 7 bases. The CDR3 loop spans 17 amino acids. V was clipped by 5 bases and J by 4 bases; unmatched bases: 16. The germline gives CDR1 MGHDK, CDR2 SYGVNS.

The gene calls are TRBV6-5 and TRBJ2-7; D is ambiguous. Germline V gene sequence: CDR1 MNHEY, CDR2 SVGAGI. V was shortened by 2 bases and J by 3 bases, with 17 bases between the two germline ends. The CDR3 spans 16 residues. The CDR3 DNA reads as TGTGCCAGCAGTTACGGGGTAGATAGTCCTTACTACGAGCAGTACTTC. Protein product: CASSYGVDSPYYEQYF.

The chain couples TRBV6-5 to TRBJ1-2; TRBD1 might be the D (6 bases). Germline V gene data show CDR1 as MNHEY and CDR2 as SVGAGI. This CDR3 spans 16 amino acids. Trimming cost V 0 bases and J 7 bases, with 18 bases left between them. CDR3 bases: TGTGCCAGCAGTTACTCGATATATGGGGGCGCAAGTGGCTACACCTTC. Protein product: CASSYSIYGGASGYTF.

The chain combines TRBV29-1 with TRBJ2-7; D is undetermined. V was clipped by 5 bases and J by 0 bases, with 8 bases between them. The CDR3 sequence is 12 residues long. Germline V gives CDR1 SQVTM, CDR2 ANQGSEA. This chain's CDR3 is CSVIQSSYEQYF. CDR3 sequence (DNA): TGCAGCGTTATACAGAGCTCCTACGAGCAGTACTTC.

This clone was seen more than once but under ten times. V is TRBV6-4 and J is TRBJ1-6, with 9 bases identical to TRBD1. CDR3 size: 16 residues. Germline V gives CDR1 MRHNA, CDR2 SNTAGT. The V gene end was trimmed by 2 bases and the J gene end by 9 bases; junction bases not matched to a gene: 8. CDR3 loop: CASSDPRQGEVSPLHF. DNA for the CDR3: TGTGCCAGCAGTGACCCCAGACAGGGGGAGGTTTCACCCCTCCACTTT.

CDR3 loop: CASKGNSRNSPLHF. Here the CDR3 DNA reads TGTGCCAGCAAAGGGAACAGCAGGAATTCACCCCTCCACTTT. The chain recombines TRBV2 with TRBJ1-6; D gene unclear. The CDR3 totals 14 residues. CDR1 and CDR2 from the germline V gene are SNHLY and FYNNEI. The V gene lost 7 bases and the J gene lost 7 bases, with 14 bases spanning the gap. The full variable domain, completed using reference TRBV2 and TRBJ1-6, is EPEVTQTPSHQVTQMGQEVILRCVPISNHLYFYWYRQILGQKVEFLVSFYNNEISEKSEIFDDQFSVERPDGSNFTLKIRSTKLEDSAMYFCASKGNSRNSPLHFGNGTRLTVT.

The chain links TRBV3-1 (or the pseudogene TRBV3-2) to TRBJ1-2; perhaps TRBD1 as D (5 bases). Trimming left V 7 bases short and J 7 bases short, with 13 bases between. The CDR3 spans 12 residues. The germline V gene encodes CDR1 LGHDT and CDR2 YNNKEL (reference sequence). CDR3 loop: CASTGGVGGYTF. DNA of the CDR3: TGTGCCAGCACAGGAGGGGTTGGTGGCTACACCTTC.

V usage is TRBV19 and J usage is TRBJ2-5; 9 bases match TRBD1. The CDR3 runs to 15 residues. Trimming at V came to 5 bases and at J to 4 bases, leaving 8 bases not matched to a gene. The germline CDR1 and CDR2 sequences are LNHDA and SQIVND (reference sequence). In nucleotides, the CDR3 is TGTGCCAGTAGTTCGAACAGGGGGCCAGGAGAGACCCAGTACTTC. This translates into CASSSNRGPGETQYF.

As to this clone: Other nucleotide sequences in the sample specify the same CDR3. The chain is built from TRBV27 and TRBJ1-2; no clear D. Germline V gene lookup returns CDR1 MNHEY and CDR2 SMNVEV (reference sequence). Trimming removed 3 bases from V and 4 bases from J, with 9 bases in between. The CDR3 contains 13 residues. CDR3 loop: CASSFPGGYGYTF. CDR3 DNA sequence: TGTGCCAGCAGTTTTCCCGGAGGCTATGGCTACACCTTC.

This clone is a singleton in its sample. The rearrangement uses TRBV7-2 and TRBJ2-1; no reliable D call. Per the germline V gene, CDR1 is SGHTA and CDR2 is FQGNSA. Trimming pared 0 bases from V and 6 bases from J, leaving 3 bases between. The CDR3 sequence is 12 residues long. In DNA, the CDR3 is TGTGCCAGCAGCTTAGCGTTCAATGAGCAGTTCTTC. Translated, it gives CASSLAFNEQFF.